One sample yielded the 6 T cell receptor beta chains listed below, sequenced in a study of cytomegalovirus exposure and HLA in healthy donors. Primers for the PCR totalled 60 Vbeta and 13 Jbeta. Method: immunoSEQ multiplex PCR; TCRdb's copy keeps in-frame clones and lacks some. This table holds about 96,000 clones, 65% to 85% found once. The sample consisted of PBMCs. These receptors all come from a woman aged 70-85 years in good health and CMV-seropositive.

The rearrangement joins TRBV18 to TRBJ2-7, with 13 bases lining up with TRBD2. CDR1 is KGHSH and CDR2 is LQKENI in the germline V gene. The length of the CDR3 is 14 residues. J lost 7 bases, V lost 0 bases, and 0 bases had no gene match. CDR3 nucleotides: TGTGCCAGCTCACCACCGGGACTAGCGGGAGAGCAGTACTTC. This encodes CASSPPGLAGEQYF.

Note on this clone: Other DNA sequences from this sample encode an identical CDR3 as well. The chain carries TRBV19 and TRBJ1-5; tentatively, D is TRBD1 (5 bases). The CDR3 spans 14 residues. V shed 3 bases and J shed 4 bases, with 10 bases lying between them. The germline CDR1 and CDR2 sequences are LNHDA and SQIVND (reference sequence). The CDR3 sequence is CASSIGAGNQPQHF. The CDR3 nucleotides are TGTGCCAGTAGTATTGGGGCAGGGAATCAGCCCCAGCATTTT.

The chain links TRBV7-8 to TRBJ2-3; the match to TRBD2 covers 12 bases. V lost 4 bases and J lost 3; bases outside the gene matches: 11. The CDR3 contains 18 residues. Germline loops: CDR1 SGHVS, CDR2 FQNEAQ. CDR3 nucleotide sequence: TGTGCCAGCAGCTGGAACCGACTAGCGGGAGTAAGGACAGATACGCAGTATTTT. It codes for CASSWNRLAGVRTDTQYF. The whole variable domain, remainder taken from reference TRBV7-8 and TRBJ2-3, is GAGVSQSPRYKVAKRGQDVALRCDPISGHVSLFWYQQALGQGPEFLTYFQNEAQLDKSGLPSDRFFAERPEGSVSTLKIQRTQQEDSAVYLCASSWNRLAGVRTDTQYFGPGTRLTVL.

This clone appeared a few times. The junction differs from germline at one of its ends, possibly a read error. This chain joins TRBV6-9 and TRBJ1-1; D may be TRBD1 (6 bases). This CDR3 is 16 amino acids long. The germline V gene has CDR1 MNHGY and CDR2 SVAAGI. The CDR3 reads CASSTYREPMNSEAFF. The CDR3 DNA is TGTGCCAGCAGCACCTACAGGGAGCCCATGAACAGTGAAGCTTTCTTT.

At least ten counts were recorded for this clone. The rearrangement joins TRBV6-5 to TRBJ2-3, with D perhaps TRBD1 (6 bases). CDR3 length: 13 amino acids. Trimming pared 11 bases from V and 1 base from J, leaving 13 bases between. Germline V gene sequence: CDR1 MNHEY, CDR2 SVGAGI. CDR3 sequence: CACNRDGTDTQYF. As DNA, the CDR3 is TGTGCCTGCAACAGGGACGGCACAGATACGCAGTATTTT.

V usage is TRBV7-3 and J usage is TRBJ1-6, with D hard to call. The CDR3 covers 13 residues. Germline assignment: CDR1 SGHTA and CDR2 FQGTGA. V was shortened by 5 bases and J by 8 bases, with 10 bases between the two germline ends. The CDR3 here is CASSPGRDSPLHF. The DNA of the CDR3 is TGTGCCAGCAGCCCGGGTCGGGATTCACCCCTCCACTTT.